This TCR beta chain was profiled in a study of regulatory T cells in long-lasting Graves disease. Points on this clonotype: What it binds is not known.

Overall study results and limits: Preferential use of TRBV28, TRBJ1-2 and TRBJ2-5 was seen in persistent disease.

Trimming stripped 2 bases from V and 2 bases from J, with 10 bases between. CDR1 is ENHRY, CDR2 SYGVKD, per germline. CDR3 size: 15 residues. Library construction for TCR beta used iRepertoire HTBI primers and Arm-PCR of CDR3 regions. TCRdb re-analysed the multiplex PCR reads in MiXCR, keeping a single row per CDR3 protein. The sample includes a few hundred thousand distinct CDR3 sequences, 20% to 25% of them seen just once. Time point described: persistent/refractory GD, antithyroid drugs over 5 years with positive TRAb. Construction of the TCR library relied on RNA isolated from PBMCs. Specimen: peripheral blood mononuclear cells (PBMCs), collected when the disease was refractory, from a patient treated with antithyroid drugs. The TCR sequence derives from a female donor with Graves disease. V is TRBV10-3 and J is TRBJ1-5; D is ambiguous. In DNA, the CDR3 is TGTGCCATCAGTGAGGGCAGGCGTGGCAATCAGCCCCAGCATTTT. It specifies CAISEGRRGNQPQHF.